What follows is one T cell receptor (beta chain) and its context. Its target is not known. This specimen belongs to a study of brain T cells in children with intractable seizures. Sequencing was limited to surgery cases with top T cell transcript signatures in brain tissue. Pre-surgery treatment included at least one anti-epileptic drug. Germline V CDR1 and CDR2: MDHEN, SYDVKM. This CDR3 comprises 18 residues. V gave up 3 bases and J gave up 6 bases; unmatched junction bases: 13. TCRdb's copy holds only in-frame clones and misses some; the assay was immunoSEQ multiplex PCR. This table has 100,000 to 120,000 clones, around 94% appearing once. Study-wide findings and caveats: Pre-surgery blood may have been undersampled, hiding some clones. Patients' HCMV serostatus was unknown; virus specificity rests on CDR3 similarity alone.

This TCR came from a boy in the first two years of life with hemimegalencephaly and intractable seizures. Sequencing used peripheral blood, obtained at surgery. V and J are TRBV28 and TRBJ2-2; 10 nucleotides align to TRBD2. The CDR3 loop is CASSFASSGSGWAGELFF. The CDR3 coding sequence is TGTGCCAGCAGTTTTGCATCTAGCGGGAGTGGCTGGGCCGGGGAGCTGTTTTTT.